This TCR beta chain was recorded in a study of T cell changes during pregnancy in multiple sclerosis. The repertoire was sequenced with immunoSEQ multiplex PCR; TCRdb's copy has only in-frame clones and lacks some. The data contain tens of thousands of clones, 90% to 95% of them singletons. A single count supports this clone. The specimen was peripheral blood, collected in the second trimester of pregnancy. The sequence was collected from a female donor with multiple sclerosis, enrolled in a pregnancy study.

CDR3 sequence (DNA): TGTGCCAGCAGCCAGGCCCGACTCGACACCGGGGAGCTGTTTTTT. Encoded protein: CASSQARLDTGELFF. The chain recombines TRBV14 with TRBJ2-2, with D uncertain. Trimming took 3 bases from V and 3 from J, leaving 11 bases between them. CDR1 and CDR2 (germline): SGHDN, FVKESK. CDR3 size: 15 residues.